The 24 T cell receptor beta chains below all came from one sample that was sequenced in a study of cytomegalovirus exposure and HLA in healthy donors. Primers: 60 Vbeta forward and 13 Jbeta reverse. Only in-frame clones appear in the TCRdb table, and some are missing; sequencing was by immunoSEQ multiplex PCR. The table includes about 160,000 clones, roughly 80% detected once. Sequenced: PBMCs. Receptors were obtained from a female donor in good health and CMV-seronegative.

This rearrangement joins TRBV5-6 to TRBJ1-1; no clear D gene. CDR1 is SGHDT, CDR2 YYEEEE, per germline. V was pared by 7 bases and J by 4 bases, with 11 bases between. The CDR3 covers 12 residues. The chain's CDR3 is CASGGGITEAFF. CDR3 in DNA: TGTGCCAGCGGTGGAGGGATCACTGAAGCTTTCTTT. Drawing the rest from reference TRBV5-6 and TRBJ1-1, the complete variable domain is DAGVTQSPTHLIKTRGQQVTLRCSPKSGHDTVSWYQQALGQGPQFIFQYYEEEERQRGNFPDRFSGHQFPNYSSELNVNALLLGDSALYLCASGGGITEAFFGQGTRLTVV.

V usage is TRBV5-1 and J usage is TRBJ1-4, with 9 bases matching TRBD1. CDR1 is SGHRS, CDR2 YFSETQ, per germline. This CDR3 has 15 amino acids. Germline trimming cut 4 bases from V and 4 bases from J; bases unmatched to any gene: 5. The CDR3 DNA sequence: TGCGCCAGCAGCCTGACAGGGGGTGGTAATGAAAAACTGTTTTTT. The encoded protein is CASSLTGGGNEKLFF.

V and J are TRBV5-4 and TRBJ1-6, with 11 nucleotides matching TRBD1. Germline V gives CDR1 SGHNT, CDR2 YYREEE (reference sequence). This CDR3 has 16 amino acids. V lost 1 base to trimming and J lost 10 bases; unmatched junction nucleotides: 7. CDR3 protein: CASSLRSGTGGSPLHF. DNA of the CDR3: TGTGCCAGCAGCTTGAGGTCCGGGACAGGGGGATCACCCCTCCACTTT.

This sequence joins TRBV30 and TRBJ1-2, with 7 bases lining up with TRBD1. Germline-derived CDR1 and CDR2 are GTSNPN and SVGIG (reference sequence). After removal of 2 bases from V and 4 bases from J, the junction contained 7 bases not matched to a gene. The CDR3 spans 14 residues. In DNA form, the CDR3 reads TGTGCCTGGAGTTACGACAGGGCGGCCTATGGCTACACCTTC. This sequence encodes CAWSYDRAAYGYTF.

The chain is built from TRBV5-1 and TRBJ1-2, with 8 bases matching TRBD1. The CDR3 contains 13 residues. Germline-derived CDR1 and CDR2 are SGHRS and YFSETQ. V was pared by 3 bases and J by 5 bases, with 3 bases of the junction left unmatched. The CDR3 sequence is CASSSGQEYGYTF. The CDR3 bases are TGCGCCAGCAGCTCGGGACAGGAGTATGGCTACACCTTC.

Comment on this clone: The sample contains more than one DNA sequence encoding this CDR3. The DNA for the CDR3 is TGTGCCAGCAGCTTAGAGCAGGGGGCTTTTCGGTACTTC. Its protein product is CASSLEQGAFRYF. This chain joins TRBV7-9 and TRBJ2-7; 8 nucleotides align to TRBD1. The germline gives CDR1 SEHNR, CDR2 FQNEAQ (reference sequence). Trimming removed 1 base from V and 12 bases from J; junction bases left unmatched: 8. There are 13 residues in the CDR3.

This clone appeared once. This chain uses TRBV6-5 with TRBJ2-7, with D possibly TRBD2 on 6 matching bases. Germline CDR1 MNHEY, CDR2 SVGAGI. Trimming cost V 2 bases and J 5 bases, with 13 bases left between them. The CDR3 extends over 14 amino acids. The CDR3: CASSYARDGDEQYF. In DNA, the CDR3 is TGTGCCAGCAGTTACGCGCGGGATGGAGACGAGCAGTACTTC.

CDR3 coding DNA: TGTGCCAGCAGCTGGGACAGGGCAACTAATGAAAAACTGTTTTTT. Translation: CASSWDRATNEKLFF. The genes are TRBV11-2 and TRBJ1-4; 9 bases align to TRBD1. Trimming cost V 4 bases and J 0 bases; bases outside gene matches: 0. The CDR3 is made up of 15 amino acids. Germline values: CDR1 SGHAT, CDR2 FQNNGV.

The chain combines TRBV7-9 with TRBJ1-5; possibly TRBD1 for D (5 bases). V gave up 5 bases and J gave up 4 bases, with 9 bases separating them. The CDR3 loop spans 13 amino acids. The germline V gene encodes CDR1 SEHNR and CDR2 FQNEAQ (reference sequence). The CDR3 here is CASSPGINQPQHF. The CDR3 nucleotides read TGTGCCAGCAGCCCAGGGATTAATCAGCCCCAGCATTTT.

This clone was seen only once. This chain connects TRBV7-2 to TRBJ2-4; the D gene is possibly TRBD2 (6 bases). The germline V gene encodes CDR1 SGHTA and CDR2 FQGNSA. CDR3 length equals 14 residues. V gave up 4 bases and J gave up 8 bases, with 15 bases separating them. DNA of the CDR3: TGTGCCAGCAGCTCCCGCCGGGGGAGAGACATTCAGTACTTC. This gives the protein CASSSRRGRDIQYF.

This clone has more than one count but fewer than ten. The CDR3 reads CASSRGQGGGGYTF. For the CDR3, the DNA is TGCGCCAGCAGCCGGGGACAGGGGGGAGGTGGCTACACCTTC. V and J are TRBV5-1 and TRBJ1-2; 11 bases match TRBD1. The CDR3 totals 14 residues. Per germline, CDR1 SGHRS and CDR2 YFSETQ. V shed 4 bases and J 7 bases; nucleotides not matched to a gene: 6.

The chain combines TRBV7-2 with TRBJ1-1, with D perhaps matching TRBD1 (5 bases). In germline, CDR1 is SGHTA, CDR2 FQGNSA. The ends were cut back, 5 bases at V and 3 bases at J, with 16 bases in the middle. This CDR3 region has 15 residues. The CDR3 region is CASSLGAIGDTEAFF. Here the CDR3 DNA reads TGTGCCAGCAGCCTTGGGGCCATAGGGGACACTGAAGCTTTCTTT.

In its sample, this clone was seen once. The chain is built from TRBV7-9 and TRBJ2-5; tentatively, D is TRBD1 (5 bases). Trimming stripped 5 bases from V and 1 base from J, with 14 bases between. CDR1 and CDR2 (germline): SEHNR, FQNEAQ (reference sequence). This CDR3 contains 15 residues. The CDR3 coding sequence is TGTGCCAGCAGCCCAAGGGGATGGGGCCAAGAGACCCAGTACTTC. Its translation is CASSPRGWGQETQYF.

The J gene is TRBJ1-1, the V gene TRBV14, with a tentative D call TRBD1 (5 bases). Germline V gene sequence: CDR1 SGHDN, CDR2 FVKESK. CDR3 length: 14 amino acids. The V end lost 2 bases, the J end lost 5 bases, and 12 bases lay between the germline ends. The CDR3: CASSQRGAGTEAFF. As DNA, the CDR3 is TGTGCCAGCAGCCAACGGGGCGCGGGGACTGAAGCTTTCTTT.

The gene calls are TRBV5-1 and TRBJ2-3; TRBD2 matches at 7 bases. CDR1 and CDR2 (germline): SGHRS, YFSETQ. This CDR3 spans 15 amino acids. The junction had 3 bases not matched to a gene; V was cut back by 2 bases and J by 0 bases. The CDR3 nucleotides read TGCGCCAGCAGCTTCTACGGGGGGAGCACAGATACGCAGTATTTT. Translating it yields CASSFYGGSTDTQYF.

V usage is TRBV19 and J usage is TRBJ1-2, with unresolved D. CDR1 and CDR2 (germline): LNHDA, SQIVND (reference sequence). The ends were cut back, 7 bases at V and 8 bases at J, with 17 bases in the middle. The CDR3 covers 13 residues. The CDR3, as DNA: TGTGCCAGTACCACCCTCCCGGTCGCGGGCTACACCTTC. Translated: CASTTLPVAGYTF. Full variable domain (rest looked up from reference TRBV19 and TRBJ1-2): DGGITQSPKYLFRKEGQNVTLSCEQNLNHDAMYWYRQDPGQGLRLIYYSQIVNDFQKGDIAEGYSVSREKKESFPLTVTSAQKNPTAFYLCASTTLPVAGYTFGSGTRLTVV.

This clone was recorded once. The rearrangement uses TRBV6-5 and TRBJ1-2; perhaps TRBD1 as D (6 bases). The CDR3 loop spans 13 amino acids. Trimming removed 6 bases from V and 4 bases from J, with 12 bases in between. Looked up from germline, CDR1 is MNHEY and CDR2 is SVGAGI. CDR3 sequence (DNA): TGTGCCAGCAGAACGACAGGCCGCTATGGCTACACCTTC. Translation gives CASRTTGRYGYTF.

The rearrangement uses TRBV7-8 and TRBJ2-7, with D tentatively TRBD2 (5 bases). This CDR3 spans 13 amino acids. V lost 5 bases and J 3 bases, leaving 11 bases between the germline ends. Per germline, CDR1 SGHVS and CDR2 FQNEAQ. The CDR3 reads CASSTHRDYEQYF. The CDR3 DNA reads as TGTGCCAGCAGCACCCACCGGGACTACGAGCAGTACTTC.

The V call is TRBV25-1, the J call TRBJ2-7; 7 bases align to TRBD1. V lost 1 base and J lost 4; bases outside the gene matches: 10. CDR1 and CDR2 from the germline V gene are MGHDK and SYGVNS. The CDR3 totals 16 residues. DNA for the CDR3: TGTGCCAGCAGTGAATCTATAACAGGGGAGACTTACGAGCAGTACTTC. It yields the protein CASSESITGETYEQYF.

This clone appeared once. This chain links TRBV30 with TRBJ1-5; D is perhaps TRBD1 (6 bases). Trimming removed 3 bases at V and 4 bases at J, with 7 bases between. Germline CDR1 GTSNPN, CDR2 SVGIG (reference sequence). The CDR3 is made up of 12 amino acids. CDR3 DNA sequence: TGTGCCTGGAGCGGGACAAATCAGCCCCAGCATTTT. Translation gives CAWSGTNQPQHF.

The CDR3 is CASSSPLEVGSPLHF. The CDR3, as DNA: TGTGCCAGCAGCTCGCCCCTTGAGGTTGGATCACCCCTCCACTTT. This chain links TRBV7-9 with TRBJ1-6; no clear D. From germline, CDR1 is SEHNR and CDR2 FQNEAQ (reference sequence). This CDR3 spans 15 amino acids. Trimming stripped 4 bases from V and 10 bases from J, with 17 bases between.

This clone appeared a single time. The J gene is TRBJ1-1, the V gene TRBV5-1, with D possibly being TRBD1 (6 bases). The CDR3 contains 12 residues. The germline V gene has CDR1 SGHRS and CDR2 YFSETQ. V lost 4 bases, J lost 8 bases, and 12 bases lay in between. CDR3 in DNA: TGCGCCAGCAGCCTAGGACAGCTGGAAGCTTTCTTT. Its protein is CASSLGQLEAFF.

The genes are TRBV23-1 and TRBJ1-1; possibly TRBD1 for D (6 bases). TRBV23-1 qualifies as an ORF whose function is uncertain. Between the trimmed V and J ends, which lost 2 bases and 4 bases, there was a span of 8 bases. The CDR3 extends over 13 amino acids. CDR3: CASSQGTSTEAFF. The DNA of the CDR3 is TGCGCCAGCAGTCAAGGGACATCCACTGAAGCTTTCTTT.

The rearrangement uses TRBV6-5 and TRBJ1-2, with a tentative D call TRBD1 (6 bases). Trimming removed 6 bases from V and 1 base from J, with 9 bases in between. Germline assignment: CDR1 MNHEY and CDR2 SVGAGI. The CDR3 is 13 amino acids. In DNA, the CDR3 is TGTGCCAGCAGAACAGGGTTTAACTATGGCTACACCTTC. Amino acid sequence: CASRTGFNYGYTF.